This TCR beta chain was obtained from a study of T cell repertoires in cytomegalovirus infection. TCRdb processed the reads anew with MiXCR; each CDR3 protein has one entry. The sample gives more than 350,000 distinct CDR3 sequences, roughly 30% of which show up once; roughly 15% is in the top ten. Trimming cost V 0 bases and J 1 base, with 18 bases left between them. The germline V gene has CDR1 SGHTA and CDR2 FQGTGA. CDR3 size: 19 residues. The table lists this clonotype with many counts. This TCR came from a human donor in good health (CMV status not recorded). Some clones in this sample may be carry-over from other donors' samples. This rearrangement joins TRBV7-3 to TRBJ2-2; a weak D match, TRBD2 (5 bases). Material for sequencing was PBMCs. The CDR3 coding sequence is TGTGCCAGCAGCTTAACCCCAGTTTTGGCGCGGGTGAACACCGGGGAGCTGTTTTTT. The encoded protein is CASSLTPVLARVNTGELFF.